One and the same sample provided the 26 T cell receptor beta chains below, sequenced in a study of T cell responses to AZD1222 COVID-19 vaccine. Profiling relied on immunoSEQ multiplex PCR, and the TCRdb table lists in-frame clones only, not all of them. The table includes tens of thousands of clones, roughly nine tenths detected once. The sequences come from peripheral blood, collected 28 days after the second AZD1222 dose. Receptors were obtained from an adult who received the AZD1222 COVID-19 vaccine.

The J gene is TRBJ2-1, the V gene TRBV29-1, with a weak D call TRBD1 (7 bases). Germline V gene lookup returns CDR1 SQVTM and CDR2 ANQGSEA. V was cut by 4 bases and J by 7 bases, with 11 bases left in between. The CDR3 runs to 12 residues. This chain's CDR3 is CSVGPGGNEQFF. CDR3 in DNA: TGCAGCGTTGGGCCAGGGGGGAATGAGCAGTTCTTC.

V and J are TRBV5-6 and TRBJ1-5; D ambiguous. The V end was cut by 1 base, the J end by 0 bases, with 8 bases between. Germline lookup yields CDR1 SGHDT and CDR2 YYEEEE. The CDR3 runs 15 residues. CDR3 sequence: CASSLSRYSNQPQHF. In DNA form, the CDR3 reads TGTGCCAGCAGCTTGTCTCGGTATAGCAATCAGCCCCAGCATTTT.

This clone has just one count. The chain carries TRBV30 and TRBJ1-1; 7 bases fit TRBD1. CDR1 and CDR2 from the germline V gene are GTSNPN and SVGIG (reference sequence). V lost 5 bases, J lost 6 bases, and 12 bases stayed unmatched. CDR3 length: 14 residues. Written as DNA, the CDR3 is TGTGCCTGGTTAGCAGTGACAGGGTCAGCTGAAGCTTTCTTT. Translated: CAWLAVTGSAEAFF. Full variable domain (outside the CDR3, taken from reference TRBV30 and TRBJ1-1): SQTIHQWPATLVQPVGSPLSLECTVEGTSNPNLYWYRQAAGRGLQLLFYSVGIGQISSEVPQNLSASRPQDRQFILSSKKLLLSDSGFYLCAWLAVTGSAEAFFGQGTRLTVV.

The J gene is TRBJ2-2, the V gene TRBV18, with D maybe TRBD2 (6 bases). The CDR3 loop spans 13 amino acids. Between the trimmed V and J ends, which lost 4 bases and 7 bases, there was a span of 10 bases. Germline V gene lookup returns CDR1 KGHSH and CDR2 LQKENI. This chain's CDR3 is CASSLDYSGELFF. The CDR3 DNA sequence: TGTGCCAGCTCACTGGACTACAGCGGGGAGCTGTTTTTT.

J is TRBJ2-7 and V is TRBV29-1; D remains ambiguous. Germline V gives CDR1 SQVTM, CDR2 ANQGSEA. V was pared by 1 base and J by 2 bases, with 6 bases between. The CDR3 is 12 residues long. The CDR3 reads CSVEADTYEQYF. The CDR3 DNA sequence: TGCAGCGTTGAAGCCGATACCTACGAGCAGTACTTC.

The chain couples TRBV6-5 to TRBJ1-2, with 7 bases identical to TRBD1. This CDR3 spans 12 amino acids. Germline V CDR1 and CDR2: MNHEY, SVGAGI. After removal of 5 bases from V and 8 bases from J, the junction contained 5 bases not matched to a gene. The CDR3 DNA reads TGTGCCAGCAGTACAGGGGCAGGGGGCTACACCTTC. Its protein is CASSTGAGGYTF.

This clone was seen a single time. The chain couples TRBV29-1 to TRBJ1-1, with 7 bases fitting TRBD1. Germline trimming cut 6 bases from V and 3 bases from J; bases unmatched to any gene: 7. CDR1 is SQVTM, CDR2 ANQGSEA, per germline. This CDR3 has 13 residues. The chain's CDR3 is CSVPDRSDTEAFF. As DNA, the CDR3 is TGCAGCGTGCCGGACAGGTCGGACACTGAAGCTTTCTTT.

V is TRBV4-1 and J is TRBJ2-5; TRBD2 agrees at 13 bases. The CDR3 has 19 amino acids. The ends lost 0 bases at V and 1 base at J; junction bases unmatched: 8. Germline CDR1 and CDR2: MGHRA and YSYEKL. For the CDR3, the DNA is TGCGCCAGCAGCCAAGATAGTTGGACTAGCGGGGGCTTCCAAGAGACCCAGTACTTC. This codes for CASSQDSWTSGGFQETQYF.

The chain carries TRBV29-1 and TRBJ2-5; a weak D match, TRBD2 (5 bases). Germline V lookup: CDR1 SQVTM, CDR2 ANQGSEA. The CDR3 consists of 12 residues. Trimming left V 3 bases short and J 0 bases short, with 5 bases between. The CDR3 DNA reads as TGCAGCGTTGAGGACTACCAAGAGACCCAGTACTTC. Its translation: CSVEDYQETQYF.

The chain uses TRBV2 and TRBJ1-4; 8 bases map to TRBD1. The CDR3 loop spans 15 amino acids. The ends lost 7 bases at V and 6 bases at J; junction bases unmatched: 10. Germline V gene sequence: CDR1 SNHLY, CDR2 FYNNEI. The CDR3 DNA sequence: TGTGCCAGCATTCGGGGACAGGCTCTAGATGAAAAACTGTTTTTT. Protein sequence: CASIRGQALDEKLFF.

The table lists this clone with a count of one. The chain uses TRBV30 and TRBJ2-7, with 7 bases identical to TRBD2. The CDR3 has 16 residues. V lost 0 bases, J lost 1 base, and 9 bases stayed unmatched. Germline assignment: CDR1 GTSNPN and CDR2 SVGIG (reference sequence). The DNA of the CDR3 is TGTGCCTGGAGTGTACTTGGGCGGGGGAATTCCTACGAGCAGTACTTC. Protein product: CAWSVLGRGNSYEQYF.

The rearrangement links TRBV2 to TRBJ1-2, with 8 bases fitting TRBD1. The CDR3 spans 14 residues. CDR1 and CDR2 from the germline V gene are SNHLY and FYNNEI. Trimming took 0 bases from V and 7 from J; bases not matched to a gene: 4. The CDR3 protein is CASSEAVTGVGYTF. The CDR3 DNA sequence: TGTGCCAGCAGTGAAGCTGTGACAGGGGTTGGCTACACCTTC.

This clone has only one observation. In nucleotides, the CDR3 is TGTGCCTGGAGTAATTCACGACAGCTAAAGAAACTGTTTTTT. This gives the protein CAWSNSRQLKKLFF. The chain uses TRBV30 and TRBJ1-4; perhaps TRBD1 as D (5 bases). Trimming removed 2 bases from V and 11 bases from J, with 18 bases in between. Germline loops: CDR1 GTSNPN, CDR2 SVGIG (reference sequence). CDR3 length: 14 residues.

The chain links TRBV5-6 to TRBJ2-3; D is perhaps TRBD1 or TRBD2 (5 bases each). Looked up from germline, CDR1 is SGHDT and CDR2 is YYEEEE. The V gene lost 4 bases and the J gene lost 2 bases, with 17 bases spanning the gap. The CDR3 is made up of 16 amino acids. The CDR3 protein is CASSPYGGSDTDTQYF. The CDR3 DNA sequence: TGTGCCAGCAGCCCATATGGGGGTTCTGACACAGATACGCAGTATTTT.

V gene TRBV7-3 combines with J gene TRBJ2-2; the match to TRBD1 covers 9 bases. V lost 6 bases, J lost 2 bases, and 10 bases stayed unmatched. CDR1 is SGHTA, CDR2 FQGTGA, per germline. This CDR3 comprises 17 residues. This CDR3 reads CASRRPGTGSNTGELFF. CDR3 coding DNA: TGTGCCAGCAGGAGACCGGGGACAGGGTCTAACACCGGGGAGCTGTTTTTT.

The chain is built from TRBV27 and TRBJ2-5; D gene ambiguous. The CDR3 is 15 amino acids. Germline V gene data show CDR1 as MNHEY and CDR2 as SMNVEV (reference sequence). The V end was cut by 6 bases, the J end by 1 base, with 15 bases between. In DNA form, the CDR3 reads TGTGCCAGCAGCCCTCAGGTTGGTGTCCAAGAGACCCAGTACTTC. Its translation: CASSPQVGVQETQYF.

The chain joins TRBV7-3 to TRBJ1-1; D remains unclear. Germline V gives CDR1 SGHTA, CDR2 FQGTGA. V lost 4 bases, J lost 4 bases, and 10 bases lay in between. The CDR3 loop spans 13 amino acids. CDR3 residues: CASSSSAGTEAFF. The CDR3 DNA sequence: TGTGCCAGCAGCTCTTCAGCGGGCACTGAAGCTTTCTTT.

The chain employs TRBV18 and TRBJ2-5; D remains ambiguous. Per germline, CDR1 KGHSH and CDR2 LQKENI. The CDR3 extends over 13 amino acids. V dropped 0 bases and J dropped 5 bases, with 7 bases sitting between them. The CDR3 reads CASSPPVDETQYF. The DNA of the CDR3 is TGTGCCAGCTCACCACCGGTCGATGAGACCCAGTACTTC.

V and J are TRBV15 and TRBJ1-2; tentative D call: TRBD1 (5 bases). This CDR3 is built from 16 residues. Germline CDR1 reads LNHNV; CDR2 reads YYDKDF (reference sequence). Between the trimmed V and J ends, which lost 1 base and 7 bases, there was a span of 19 bases. CDR3 in DNA: TGTGCCACCAGCAGAGCCGGGGACGGAGGTGCTGGTGGCTACACCTTC. It specifies CATSRAGDGGAGGYTF. Supplemented by reference TRBV15 and TRBJ1-2, the full variable domain reads DAMVIQNPRYQVTQFGKPVTLSCSQTLNHNVMYWYQQKSSQAPKLLFHYYDKDFNNEADTPDNFQSRRPNTSFCFLDIRSPGLGDTAMYLCATSRAGDGGAGGYTFGSGTRLTVV.

The chain combines TRBV7-3 with TRBJ1-3; 8 nucleotides match TRBD1. Per the germline V gene, CDR1 is SGHTA and CDR2 is FQGTGA. J gave up 5 bases and V 3 bases, and 15 bases lay outside the gene matches. The CDR3 is 18 amino acids. This chain's CDR3 is CASSLRQGKAFGRNTIYF. CDR3 in DNA: TGTGCCAGCAGCTTGCGACAGGGGAAGGCTTTTGGGCGAAACACCATATATTTT.

The chain joins TRBV7-6 to TRBJ1-2; 8 bases line up with TRBD1. This CDR3 contains 15 residues. The V gene end was trimmed by 1 base and the J gene end by 3 bases; junction bases not matched to a gene: 4. The germline CDR1 and CDR2 sequences are SGHVS and FNYEAQ. CDR3 residues: CASSLGTGHDYGYTF. In DNA form, the CDR3 reads TGTGCCAGCAGCTTAGGGACAGGGCACGACTATGGCTACACCTTC. Full variable domain (remainder filled in from reference TRBV7-6 and TRBJ1-2): GAGVSQSPRYKVTKRGQDVALRCDPISGHVSLYWYRQALGQGPEFLTYFNYEAQQDKSGLPNDRFSAERPEGSISTLTIQRTEQRDSAMYRCASSLGTGHDYGYTFGSGTRLTVV.

This chain connects TRBV3-1 (or the pseudogene TRBV3-2) to TRBJ2-7; 8 nucleotides match TRBD2. Losses at the gene ends were 3 bases for V and 2 bases for J; bases not matched to a gene: 6. Germline V CDR1 and CDR2: LGHDT, YNNKEL (reference sequence). This CDR3 is built from 15 residues. CDR3 nucleotides: TGTGCCAGCAGCCACATAACTAGCGGACCCTACGAGCAGTACTTC. It is translated as CASSHITSGPYEQYF.

V gene TRBV6-1 combines with J gene TRBJ1-1; D remains unclear. V was cut by 2 bases and J by 2 bases, with 3 bases left in between. Germline V gene data show CDR1 as MNHNS and CDR2 as SASEGT. This CDR3 is 12 amino acids long. The CDR3 is CASSEINTEAFF. The CDR3 region has the DNA TGTGCCAGCAGTGAAATCAACACTGAAGCTTTCTTT.

CDR3 in amino acids: CASSFSGETGPNIQYF. The CDR3 nucleotides are TGTGCCAGCAGCTTCTCCGGGGAGACAGGGCCAAACATTCAGTACTTC. The rearrangement uses TRBV7-3 and TRBJ2-4, with 7 bases that match TRBD1. This CDR3 comprises 16 residues. Per germline, CDR1 SGHTA and CDR2 FQGTGA. J gave up 6 bases and V 3 bases, and 11 bases lay outside the gene matches.

The V call is TRBV5-1, the J call TRBJ1-1, with TRBD1 matching 12 bases. Germline CDR1 is SGHRS and CDR2 is YFSETQ. The CDR3 runs to 15 residues. After removal of 4 bases from V and 5 bases from J, the junction contained 6 bases not matched to a gene. The CDR3 reads CASSEGTGGETEAFF. In DNA form, the CDR3 reads TGCGCCAGCAGCGAAGGGACAGGGGGCGAGACTGAAGCTTTCTTT.

This clone was observed once. V is TRBV7-2 and J is TRBJ1-1; a weak D match, TRBD1 (5 bases). The CDR3 totals 14 residues. Germline assignment: CDR1 SGHTA and CDR2 FQGNSA. The V end lost 6 bases, the J end lost 0 bases, and 11 bases lay between the germline ends. DNA for the CDR3: TGTGCCAGCAGACGACAGAGTATGAACACTGAAGCTTTCTTT. Translation gives CASRRQSMNTEAFF.